These 3 T cell receptor beta chains were sequenced from one sample in a study of early T cells in non-severe SARS-CoV-2 infection. Each CDR3 protein gets one entry after TCRdb re-called the 5' RACE reads with MiXCR. The profile shows over 15,000 distinct CDR3 sequences, 4.5% to 6% of them singletons. The sequencing used whole blood, collected at baseline. The source of these receptors is an adult who was a healthcare worker with PCR-confirmed SARS-CoV-2 infection or an uninfected control (not recorded which).

By frequency in the sample, this clonotype is medium-sized (0.01 to 0.1%). The rearrangement joins TRBV18 to TRBJ1-1, with D hard to call. CDR3 length equals 13 residues. Germline-derived CDR1 and CDR2 are KGHSH and LQKENI. V gave up 3 bases and J gave up 3 bases, with 8 bases separating them. In nucleotides, the CDR3 is TGTGCCAGCTCACCCGGGCTCGACACTGAAGCTTTCTTT. This gives the protein CASSPGLDTEAFF.

This clonotype was counted many times. The chain joins TRBV7-7 to TRBJ2-1; 7 bases map to TRBD2. The CDR3 runs 14 residues. V lost 5 bases to trimming and J lost 6 bases; unmatched junction nucleotides: 7. Germline V CDR1 and CDR2: SSHAT, FNYEAQ (reference sequence). The CDR3 sequence: CASSPAGTTNEQFF. For the CDR3, the DNA is TGTGCCAGCAGCCCCGCCGGGACTACCAATGAGCAGTTCTTC.

The CDR3 loop is CASSYGRGDNEQFF. The CDR3 nucleotides are TGTGCCAGCAGTTACGGTAGGGGGGACAATGAGCAGTTCTTC. The chain combines TRBV6-6 with TRBJ2-1; D is tentatively TRBD1 or TRBD2 (6 bases each). The CDR3 covers 14 residues. V shed 2 bases and J shed 5 bases, with 10 bases lying between them. Looked up from germline, CDR1 is MNHNY and CDR2 is SVGAGI (reference sequence).